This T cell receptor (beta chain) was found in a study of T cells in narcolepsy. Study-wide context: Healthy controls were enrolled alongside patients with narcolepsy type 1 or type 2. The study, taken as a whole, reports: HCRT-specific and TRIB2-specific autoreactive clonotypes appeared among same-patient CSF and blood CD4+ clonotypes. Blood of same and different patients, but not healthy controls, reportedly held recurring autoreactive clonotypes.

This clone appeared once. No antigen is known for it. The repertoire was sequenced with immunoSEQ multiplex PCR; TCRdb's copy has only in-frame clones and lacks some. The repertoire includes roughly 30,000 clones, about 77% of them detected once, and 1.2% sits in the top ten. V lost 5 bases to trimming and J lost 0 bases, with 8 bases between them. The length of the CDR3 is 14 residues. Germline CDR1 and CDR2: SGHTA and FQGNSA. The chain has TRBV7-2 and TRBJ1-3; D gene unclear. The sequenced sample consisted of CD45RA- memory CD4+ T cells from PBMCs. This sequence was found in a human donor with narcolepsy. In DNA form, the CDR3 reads TGTGCCAGCAGCCCTCGGATCTCTGGAAACACCATATATTTT. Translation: CASSPRISGNTIYF.